The rows below give T cell receptor beta chains drawn from one sample of a study of blood T cell repertoires in COVID-19. Only in-frame clones appear in the TCRdb table, and some are missing; sequencing was by immunoSEQ multiplex PCR. The data contain about 330,000 clones, around 87% of them singletons. Sequenced input: PBMCs or T cells enriched from blood (not recorded which). All receptors come from a woman aged 25 to 39 who had recovered from COVID-19. Each CDR3 is given with its conserved first and last residue. The D gene is left open where the match is weak. Not every row has a clone size; where given, it reads once, few, many or a size class.

>TRBV4-1|-|once|TRBJ1-6
CASSPVAGDNSPLHF
TGCGCCAGCAGCCCCGTTGCAGGGGACAATTCACCCCTCCACTTT
>TRBV19|TRBD1|-|TRBJ1-2
CASSTSRGVRGRSGGGYTF
TGTGCCAGTAGTACCTCCCGAGGTGTCAGGGGGCGTAGTGGTGGTGGCTACACCTTC
>TRBV4-3|-|-|TRBJ1-6
CASSQSRGEASPLHF
TGCGCCAGCAGCCAAAGTCGGGGGGAAGCTTCACCCCTCCACTTT
>TRBV4-1|TRBD1|-|TRBJ1-6
CASTGQAYNSPLHF
TGCGCCAGCACAGGACAGGCCTATAATTCACCCCTCCACTTT
>TRBV5-4|TRBD2|-|TRBJ2-1
CASSLLAGDEQFF
TGTGCCAGCAGCTTACTAGCGGGCGATGAGCAGTTCTTC
>TRBV3-1/TRBV3-2|TRBD1|-|TRBJ1-3
CASSQDRGPGNTIYF
TGTGCCAGCAGCCAAGACAGGGGGCCTGGAAACACCATATATTTT
>TRBV3-1/TRBV3-2|TRBD1|-|TRBJ2-3
CASSPRFGQGFTDTQYF
TGTGCCAGCAGCCCCAGATTCGGACAGGGGTTCACAGATACGCAGTATTTT
>TRBV18|TRBD2|-|TRBJ2-7
CASSPRGGDSYEQYF
TGTGCCAGCTCTCCTCGCGGGGGGGATTCCTACGAGCAGTACTTC
>TRBV5-1|-|-|TRBJ1-6
CASSLEGATYNSPLHF
TGCGCCAGCAGCTTGGAGGGAGCTACCTATAATTCACCCCTCCACTTT
>TRBV15|TRBD1|-|TRBJ2-2
CATRQGQGGAGELFF
TGTGCCACCAGACAAGGACAGGGAGGCGCCGGGGAGCTGTTTTTT
>TRBV18|TRBD1|-|TRBJ1-1
CASSPGQGAHRTEAFF
TGTGCCAGCTCACCGGGACAGGGGGCCCATAGGACTGAAGCTTTCTTT
>TRBV11-1|TRBD2|-|TRBJ2-7
CASSSGAGLGVEQYF
TGTGCCAGCAGCTCCGGAGCCGGACTAGGCGTCGAGCAGTACTTC
>TRBV5-5|TRBD1|-|TRBJ1-2
CASSATGGVWGLYGYTF
TGTGCCAGCAGCGCGACAGGGGGCGTTTGGGGCCTCTATGGCTACACCTTC
>TRBV6-1|-|once|TRBJ2-6
CASSEVLDNSGANVLTF
TGTGCCAGCAGTGAAGTACTAGATAACTCTGGGGCCAACGTCCTGACTTTC
>TRBV7-9|TRBD1|-|TRBJ2-1
CASSLGKSGTGIYNEQFF
TGTGCCAGCAGCTTAGGCAAGTCTGGGACAGGGATCTACAATGAGCAGTTCTTC
>TRBV19|-|-|TRBJ2-7
CASSATGNEQYF
TGTGCCAGTAGTGCAACAGGGAACGAGCAGTACTTC
>TRBV5-1|-|-|TRBJ2-6
CASSLLGGANVLTF
TGCGCCAGCAGCCTCTTGGGCGGGGCCAACGTCCTGACTTTC
>TRBV13|-|once|TRBJ1-1
CASSLVWGGDTEAFF
TGTGCCAGCAGCTTAGTGTGGGGGGGTGACACTGAAGCTTTCTTT
>TRBV6-5|TRBD1|-|TRBJ1-1
CASSSSGGTEAFF
TGTGCCAGCAGCTCCTCAGGGGGCACTGAAGCTTTCTTT
>TRBV3-1/TRBV3-2|TRBD2|-|TRBJ2-7
CASSQGGGSSYEQYF
TGTGCCAGCAGCCAAGGCGGGGGTAGCTCCTACGAGCAGTACTTC
>TRBV6-5|-|-|TRBJ2-5
CASTNEAGGVETQYF
TGTGCCAGCACCAACGAGGCTGGAGGCGTGGAGACCCAGTACTTC
>TRBV6-5|TRBD1|-|TRBJ1-4
CASRAGGSEKLFF
TGTGCCAGCAGGGCAGGGGGGTCTGAAAAACTGTTTTTT
>TRBV7-9|-|-|TRBJ2-3
CASSLGLAPTDTQYF
TGTGCCAGCAGCTTGGGTCTAGCCCCCACAGATACGCAGTATTTT
>TRBV5-1|TRBD1|-|TRBJ2-5
CASSSQGQLQETQYF
TGCGCCAGCAGCTCTCAGGGACAGCTCCAAGAGACCCAGTACTTC
>TRBV27|TRBD2|-|TRBJ2-7
CASSRAAGGREQYF
TGTGCCAGCAGTCGCGCCGCGGGGGGGCGTGAGCAGTACTTC
>TRBV6-1|TRBD1|-|TRBJ1-4
CASSQASRDSKLANEKLFF
TGTGCCAGCAGTCAAGCGTCCAGGGACAGTAAATTGGCTAATGAAAAACTGTTTTTT
>TRBV7-2|TRBD1|-|TRBJ2-4
CASSLRGQGGNIQYF
TGTGCCAGCAGCTTAAGGGGACAGGGTGGAAACATTCAGTACTTC
>TRBV6-2/TRBV6-3|TRBD1|-|TRBJ2-5
CASSYTRQGRETQYF
TGTGCCAGCAGTTATACCCGACAGGGCCGAGAGACCCAGTACTTC
>TRBV4-1|-|-|TRBJ2-1
CASSHPELGEQFF
TGCGCCAGCAGCCACCCTGAGCTAGGTGAGCAGTTCTTC
>TRBV7-7|TRBD1|-|TRBJ1-5
CASSSQQGQPQHF
TGTGCTAGCAGCTCCCAACAGGGGCAGCCCCAGCATTTT
>TRBV5-1|-|few|TRBJ1-4
CASSLGGGVDEKLFF
TGCGCCAGCAGCTTGGGCGGAGGCGTCGATGAAAAACTGTTTTTT
>TRBV13|TRBD1|-|TRBJ1-1
CASSLDRGNTEAFF
TGTGCCAGCAGCTTAGACAGGGGGAACACTGAAGCTTTCTTT
>TRBV5-1|TRBD1|-|TRBJ1-6
CASSLQGDNSPLHF
TGCGCCAGCAGCCTACAGGGGGATAATTCACCCCTCCACTTT
>TRBV6-6|-|few|TRBJ1-6
CASSLAGEHNSPLHF
TGTGCCAGCAGTCTTGCGGGGGAACATAATTCACCCCTCCACTTT
>TRBV20-1|-|-|TRBJ2-3
CSASHDRTSTDTQYF
TGCAGTGCTAGTCACGACAGGACTAGCACAGATACGCAGTATTTT